Each of the 8 T cell receptor beta chains below was sequenced from the same sample in a study of OX40 agonist ivuxolimab in advanced cancers. The table came from immunoSEQ multiplex PCR; TCRdb's copy has only in-frame clones and leaves some out. The top ten hold under 55% of the sample, which has around 12,000 clones, around 84% seen once. This sample comprised CD4+ or CD8+ T cells sorted from blood, obtained in a trial of the OX40 agonist ivuxolimab. These receptors were collected from an adult with an advanced solid tumor such as melanoma, head and neck, liver or kidney cancer.

The V call is TRBV5-1, the J call TRBJ2-7; 13 bases match TRBD2. This CDR3 comprises 17 residues. Per the germline V gene, CDR1 is SGHRS and CDR2 is YFSETQ. J lost 3 bases, V lost 3 bases, and 9 bases had no gene match. DNA for the CDR3: TGCGCCAGCAGCTCCGGGACTAGCGGGACGACTAGCTACGAGCAGTACTTC. Protein sequence: CASSSGTSGTTSYEQYF.

This clone was observed a few times. The rearrangement links TRBV6-1 to TRBJ1-4, with TRBD1 matching 8 bases. With V trimmed by 4 bases and J by 5 bases, 3 bases remained unmatched. Germline loops: CDR1 MNHNS, CDR2 SASEGT. The CDR3 has 14 amino acids. CDR3 nucleotide sequence: TGTGCCAGCAGTGTTGGACAGGGAAATGAAAAACTGTTTTTT. It specifies CASSVGQGNEKLFF.

This chain connects TRBV6-5 to TRBJ2-2, with 7 bases that match TRBD1. After removal of 2 bases from V and 4 bases from J, the junction contained 7 bases not matched to a gene. The CDR3 totals 16 residues. Germline V gene data show CDR1 as MNHEY and CDR2 as SVGAGI. CDR3 protein: CASSYGTGVVTGELFF. The DNA for the CDR3 is TGTGCCAGCAGTTACGGAACAGGGGTGGTCACCGGGGAGCTGTTTTTT.

This chain joins TRBV27 and TRBJ1-5, with D uncertain. Germline CDR1 is MNHEY and CDR2 is SMNVEV (reference sequence). The CDR3 loop spans 14 amino acids. Trimming cost V 4 bases and J 6 bases, with 13 bases left between them. The CDR3 DNA is TGTGCCAGCAGTTCGGCGCAGTACGGTCAGCCCCAGCATTTT. Its protein is CASSSAQYGQPQHF.

Only a few counts were recorded for this clone. V usage is TRBV29-1 and J usage is TRBJ1-1, with D possibly being TRBD1 (6 bases). Germline V gene lookup returns CDR1 SQVTM and CDR2 ANQGSEA. V dropped 3 bases and J dropped 1 base, with 9 bases sitting between them. The CDR3 has 13 residues. CDR3 amino acids: CSVDMGANTEAFF. CDR3 nucleotide sequence: TGCAGCGTTGATATGGGGGCGAACACTGAAGCTTTCTTT.

The chain combines TRBV19 with TRBJ2-1; 7 nucleotides align to TRBD1. J gave up 10 bases and V 9 bases, and 15 bases lay outside the gene matches. The CDR3 runs 14 residues. Germline V gives CDR1 LNHDA, CDR2 SQIVND (reference sequence). CDR3 coding DNA: TGTGCCAGCACCCGGGACAGCGGAAGCCGGGAGCAGTTCTTC. This sequence encodes CASTRDSGSREQFF.

The V call is TRBV10-3, the J call TRBJ2-1; 7 nucleotides agree with TRBD1. In germline, CDR1 is ENHRY, CDR2 SYGVKD. V shed 9 bases, J shed 4 bases, and the junction held 15 bases outside the gene matches. The CDR3 runs 16 residues. In nucleotides, the CDR3 is TGTGCCATGGCTCCCAGGGGGAGCATAAAGTACAATGAGCAGTTCTTC. It translates to CAMAPRGSIKYNEQFF.

J is TRBJ1-5 and V is TRBV7-9; a weak D match, TRBD1 (5 bases). The CDR3 is made up of 16 amino acids. Germline CDR1 is SEHNR and CDR2 is FQNEAQ (reference sequence). V was trimmed by 5 bases and J by 9 bases, leaving 23 bases between them. CDR3 sequence reads: CASSTARTSGLSPQHF. The DNA of the CDR3 is TGTGCCAGCAGCACCGCCCGGACATCCGGACTTTCGCCCCAGCATTTT.